This paragraph reports one TCR beta chain. Its binding antigen is unknown. One base away there is no much larger clone; base qualities are not given. This specimen belongs to a study of blood T cell repertoires in COVID-19 (dated by TCRdb to the early 2020s). For the wider study: Samples from collaborators originated in the United States, Italy and Spain and spanned both the acute and convalescent phases of COVID-19. The material from the prospective study consisted of cDNA or gDNA derived from T cells, B-cell-depleted T cells, or PBMCs. Deeply sampled blood TCRbeta repertoires from subjects exposed to, actively infected with, or recovered from COVID-19 were included in the dataset. The repertoires were released in a freely available public database meant as a resource for research on the immune response to SARS-CoV-2. Samples came from the ongoing ImmuneRACE study (first 160 participants) plus 1,254 subjects from 6 global collaborators. Nearly every sample came with metadata listing a de-identified subject ID, COVID-19 status, age in years and sex. HLA class I and class II types, where available, came from metadata supplied by the sample provider rather than from assay-based typing. Study-wide findings and limitations: The quantity of clinical and demographic metadata differed by source and by participant and was supplied without curation.

Participants in the prospective study were enrolled through a virtual design, were aged about 18 to 90 years, and lived in some 24 United States geographic areas. In the prospective study, cohorts were assigned on the basis of participant-reported clinical history obtained from a screening survey and a study questionnaire. Recovered participants in ImmuneRACE Cohort 3 were defined by two consecutive negative NP/OP PCR tests, clearance by a healthcare professional, or resolution of symptoms. In the prospective study, mobile phlebotomists collected whole blood, serum and a nasopharyngeal or oropharyngeal swab from each participant. Additional blood draws and questionnaires over an approximately two-month period could optionally be provided by prospective study participants. Blood samples from the prospective study were shipped frozen or at room temperature prior to DNA extraction. TCRbeta CDR3 regions were amplified from genomic DNA by means of the immunoSEQ Assay, a bias-controlled multiplex PCR. The study's own analysis went as follows. The number of nucleated cells in each sample was estimated by amplification of reference gene primers within the assay. To quantify the absolute abundance of each unique TCRbeta CDR3 rearrangement, sequence reads were collapsed and filtered. For each sample, productive Simpson clonality was calculated by taking the square root of Simpson's diversity index across productive rearrangements. The table comes from immuneACCESS by way of TCRdb, which keeps in-frame sequences with V and J called. Part of the clones is missing from these tables; in studies checked, under half for an unresolved V gene and the rest for unknown reasons. The D gene and trimming were derived from the DNA, and the V and J assignments and clone size from that table. The sample table holds approximately 300,000 clones, of which 89% were seen once. Of the sample, about 5% falls within the top ten clones.

CDR1 MNHEY and CDR2 SVGAGI are derived from the germline V gene. From cysteine to phenylalanine, the CDR3 is 15 amino acids long. Only the CDR3 DNA stays, 45 bases, in frame from base 1. V is reduced by 0 bases and J by 6 bases, leaving a spacing of 11 bases between them. The sample comprised PBMCs or T cells enriched from blood (not recorded which). The V gene is TRBV6-5 and the J gene is TRBJ2-2; TRBD2 is possibly the D segment (5 matching bases). This receptor was identified in a man in his sixties who had recovered from COVID-19. The CDR3 in this case is CASSYSEGVAGELFF. The DNA is TGTGCCAGCAGTTACTCAGAGGGAGTTGCCGGGGAGCTGTTTTTT.